This T cell receptor (beta chain) was sequenced in a study of beta chain features in type 1 diabetes. Overall study context: Researchers looked at some 110 million sorted cells across all samples. The study's findings and limits: The influence of HLA type on TCRB rearrangement stayed undetermined. Compared to healthy donors, patients appeared to have naive, central memory and Treg TCRB repertoires that were more alike.

Averaging roughly 100 mL, one heparinised blood draw was given by each donor. This clone has just a few counts. Its antigen is unidentified. Every bit of the isolated RNA underwent reverse transcription, so sequencing read expressed TCRB transcripts. Measured with immunoSEQ multiplex PCR; TCRdb has only the in-frame clones, and not every one. The sample holds 110,000 to 150,000 clones, less than 8.5% seen once. This TCR was sampled from a woman in her 30s in good health. The sequenced material came from central memory CD4+ T cells from blood.

CDR3 DNA: TGTGCCAGCAGCTTCGCCGGGACTAGCGGCACAGATACGCAGTATTTT. This sequence encodes CASSFAGTSGTDTQYF. The chain has TRBV7-2 and TRBJ2-3, with 10 bases lining up with TRBD2. The length of the CDR3 is 16 residues. The junction had 4 bases not matched to a gene; V was cut back by 3 bases and J by 1 base. Germline V CDR1 and CDR2: SGHTA, FQGNSA.